One sample yielded the 15 T cell receptor beta chains listed below, sequenced in a study of blood T cell repertoires in COVID-19. Assay used: immunoSEQ multiplex PCR; TCRdb lists only in-frame clones, some missing. The sample consists of 120,000 to 150,000 clones, around 89% of them appearing once. Sequencing was done on a sample of peripheral blood. The receptors shown here come from a woman aged 55-75 years with active COVID-19.

The chain joins TRBV5-6 to TRBJ2-3, with 9 bases matching TRBD2. Germline lookup yields CDR1 SGHDT and CDR2 YYEEEE. The CDR3 has 16 residues. J gave up 4 bases and V 0 bases, and 6 bases lay outside the gene matches. The DNA for the CDR3 is TGTGCCAGCAGCTTGGTGCTAGCGGGACCCCCAGATACGCAGTATTTT. Residues: CASSLVLAGPPDTQYF.

This clone was observed a single time. The J gene is TRBJ1-1, the V gene TRBV28; 8 bases line up with TRBD1. Germline lookup yields CDR1 MDHEN and CDR2 SYDVKM. J gave up 5 bases and V 6 bases, and 8 bases lay outside the gene matches. CDR3 size: 14 residues. DNA of the CDR3: TGTGCCAGCAGCCGGACAGGGAGAGGGACTGAAGCTTTCTTT. Translating gives CASSRTGRGTEAFF.

The rearrangement uses TRBV5-1 and TRBJ1-6; TRBD1 matches at 9 bases. J gave up 9 bases and V 4 bases, and 11 bases lay outside the gene matches. Per the germline V gene, CDR1 is SGHRS and CDR2 is YFSETQ. This CDR3 is built from 16 residues. CDR3 sequence (DNA): TGCGCCAGCAGCACGGAGGGGGGACAGGGCCTTTCACCCCTCCACTTT. Amino acids: CASSTEGGQGLSPLHF.

The chain couples TRBV11-1 to TRBJ1-6, with TRBD1 matching 10 bases. The germline V gene has CDR1 SGHAT and CDR2 FQDESV (reference sequence). V gave up 3 bases and J gave up 9 bases; unmatched junction bases: 5. The CDR3 is made up of 15 amino acids. The CDR3 DNA sequence: TGTGCCAGCAGCTTGGAAGGGACAGGGGTTTCACCCCTCCACTTT. Its protein product is CASSLEGTGVSPLHF.

This chain links TRBV7-7 with TRBJ2-5; 7 positions agree with TRBD1. Germline CDR1 SSHAT, CDR2 FNYEAQ (reference sequence). The CDR3 has 14 residues. After removal of 0 bases from V and 5 bases from J, the junction contained 3 bases not matched to a gene. The CDR3 nucleotides read TGTGCCAGCAGCTTAGCAGGGGGCGCGGAGACCCAGTACTTC. It specifies CASSLAGGAETQYF.

The J gene is TRBJ1-1, the V gene TRBV18, with a possible D match to TRBD1 (5 bases). Trimming shortened V by 0 bases and J by 4 bases, and 15 bases separated the two germline ends. Germline CDR1 reads KGHSH; CDR2 reads LQKENI. The CDR3 runs to 16 residues. DNA for the CDR3: TGTGCCAGCTCACCACCGACTCGGAGGGGTGGCACTGAAGCTTTCTTT. Its protein product is CASSPPTRRGGTEAFF.

The chain recombines TRBV27 with TRBJ1-1, with 9 bases matching TRBD1. CDR1 is MNHEY and CDR2 is SMNVEV in the germline V gene (reference sequence). This CDR3 is 14 amino acids long. The ends lost 6 bases at V and 1 base at J; junction bases unmatched: 3. The CDR3 DNA is TGTGCCAGCAGGGAGGGACAGGGGAACACTGAAGCTTTCTTT. As protein: CASREGQGNTEAFF.

The chain is built from TRBV18 and TRBJ1-2; a weak D match, TRBD1 (6 bases). Trimming shortened V by 2 bases and J by 8 bases, and 12 bases separated the two germline ends. The CDR3 totals 13 residues. Germline lookup yields CDR1 KGHSH and CDR2 LQKENI. CDR3 DNA sequence: TGTGCCAGCTCACCAGCACAGACAGGCGGCTACACCTTC. It translates to CASSPAQTGGYTF.

V is TRBV5-4 and J is TRBJ2-1; the D gene is possibly TRBD1 (6 bases). There are 13 residues in the CDR3. V shed 3 bases and J shed 6 bases, with 10 bases lying between them. Germline-derived CDR1 and CDR2 are SGHNT and YYREEE (reference sequence). The CDR3 DNA reads TGTGCCAGCAGCTGGGGGCCCACCAATGAGCAGTTCTTC. Protein sequence: CASSWGPTNEQFF.

The chain links TRBV15 to TRBJ2-7; TRBD2 might be the D (5 bases). The CDR3 spans 14 residues. CDR1 LNHNV and CDR2 YYDKDF come from the germline V gene (reference sequence). Trimming left V 2 bases short and J 3 bases short, with 11 bases between. The chain's CDR3 is CATSRMSGNYEQYF. The CDR3 DNA follows: TGTGCCACCAGCAGAATGTCGGGAAACTACGAGCAGTACTTC.

The V call is TRBV19, the J call TRBJ1-1; tentative D call: TRBD1 (6 bases). Germline-derived CDR1 and CDR2 are LNHDA and SQIVND (reference sequence). V was trimmed by 3 bases and J by 9 bases, leaving 17 bases between them. The CDR3 length is 14 residues. Here the CDR3 reads CASSMSYRDTKAFF. The CDR3 bases are TGTGCCAGTAGTATGTCGTACAGGGATACTAAAGCTTTCTTT.

The V gene is TRBV4-1, the J gene TRBJ2-3; D is ambiguous. Germline V gene data show CDR1 as MGHRA and CDR2 as YSYEKL. The CDR3 spans 14 residues. Trimming removed 1 base at V and 2 bases at J, with 7 bases between. The CDR3 DNA sequence: TGCGCCAGCAGCCAAGGGTCCTACACAGATACGCAGTATTTT. It is translated as CASSQGSYTDTQYF.

V gene TRBV28 combines with J gene TRBJ2-2; 9 bases agree with TRBD2. Germline values: CDR1 MDHEN, CDR2 SYDVKM. V lost 5 bases, J lost 7 bases, and 8 bases stayed unmatched. The CDR3 runs 15 residues. The CDR3 nucleotides are TGTGCCAGCAGTGTTAGCGGGAGCTTCGGCGGGGAGCTGTTTTTT. Protein: CASSVSGSFGGELFF.

The rearrangement uses TRBV7-3 and TRBJ2-5, with a possible D match to TRBD2 (6 bases). Germline V gene data show CDR1 as SGHTA and CDR2 as FQGTGA. V was shortened by 0 bases and J by 5 bases, with 13 bases between the two germline ends. The CDR3 totals 15 residues. The CDR3 DNA reads as TGTGCCAGCAGCTTAACTGCGGGGAAGTGGGAGACCCAGTACTTC. Its protein product is CASSLTAGKWETQYF.

The V and J genes are TRBV6-1 and TRBJ2-5, with D tentatively TRBD1 (5 bases). The CDR3 length is 15 residues. CDR1 MNHNS and CDR2 SASEGT come from the germline V gene. Deletions cut 2 bases from V and 6 bases from J, with 16 bases between. For the CDR3, the DNA is TGTGCCAGCAGTGAAACCCCAGGGTCTGAAAAGACCCAGTACTTC. Encoded protein: CASSETPGSEKTQYF.